The 5 T cell receptor beta chains below come from one sample, sequenced in a study of cytomegalovirus exposure and HLA in healthy donors (dated by TCRdb to about 2017). Libraries were built with the immunoSEQ multiplex PCR assay. For the multiplex PCR, a mixture combining 60 forward primers for TCR Vbeta segments and 13 reverse primers for TCR Jbeta segments was used. In TCRdb, the immuneACCESS table is reduced to in-frame sequences with V and J assigned. These tables do not hold every clone; where another copy was compared, an unresolved V gene accounts for under half, and the others remain unexplained. The sample table lists around 200,000 clones, around 85% of them with a count of one. The top ten clones comprise 0.2% to 0.25% of the sample. Sequenced: PBMCs. These receptor sequences come from a girl under 10 years old in good health and CMV-seronegative.

The chain combines TRBV4-1 with TRBJ1-1; TRBD1 agrees at 10 bases. The CDR3 contains 15 residues. Losses at the gene ends were 2 bases for V and 6 bases for J; bases not matched to a gene: 6. Germline values: CDR1 MGHRA, CDR2 YSYEKL. The CDR3 DNA sequence: TGCGCCAGCAGCCAATTGGGGACAGGGGCCTCTGAAGCTTTCTTT. Encoded protein: CASSQLGTGASEAFF.

The chain recombines TRBV25-1 with TRBJ2-1, with unresolved D. Germline-derived CDR1 and CDR2 are MGHDK and SYGVNS. The CDR3 loop spans 15 amino acids. The V end was cut by 2 bases, the J end by 5 bases, with 13 bases between. DNA of the CDR3: TGTGCCAGCAGTGAACCCAGATTAATTGACAATGAGCAGTTCTTC. This codes for CASSEPRLIDNEQFF.

The chain uses TRBV7-9 and TRBJ2-7; 8 nucleotides align to TRBD2. The CDR3 contains 15 residues. The trim removed 1 base at V and 1 base at J, leaving 3 bases unmatched. CDR1 and CDR2 (germline): SEHNR, FQNEAQ (reference sequence). This CDR3 is CASSLGGTRSYEQYF. The CDR3 bases are TGTGCCAGCAGCTTAGGTGGGACTAGATCCTACGAGCAGTACTTC. The whole variable domain, remainder taken from reference TRBV7-9 and TRBJ2-7, is DTGVSQNPRHKITKRGQNVTFRCDPISEHNRLYWYRQTLGQGPEFLTYFQNEAQLEKSRLLSDRFSAERPKGSFSTLEIQRTEQGDSAMYLCASSLGGTRSYEQYFGPGTRLTVT.

V gene TRBV2 combines with J gene TRBJ2-7; TRBD2 matches 7 bases. Trimming took 5 bases from V and 2 from J; bases not matched to a gene: 6. CDR3 length equals 14 residues. Germline loops: CDR1 SNHLY, CDR2 FYNNEI. The CDR3: CASSSQRGPYEQYF. The CDR3 region has the DNA TGTGCCAGCAGTTCTCAGCGGGGACCCTACGAGCAGTACTTC.

This chain connects TRBV5-4 to TRBJ1-1, with TRBD1 identical over 7 bases. Losses at the gene ends were 3 bases for V and 7 bases for J; bases not matched to a gene: 9. The germline V gene has CDR1 SGHNT and CDR2 YYREEE (reference sequence). The CDR3 totals 14 residues. The CDR3 loop is CASSSGQVLGEAFF. The CDR3 nucleotides are TGTGCCAGCAGCTCCGGACAGGTGTTAGGTGAAGCTTTCTTT.